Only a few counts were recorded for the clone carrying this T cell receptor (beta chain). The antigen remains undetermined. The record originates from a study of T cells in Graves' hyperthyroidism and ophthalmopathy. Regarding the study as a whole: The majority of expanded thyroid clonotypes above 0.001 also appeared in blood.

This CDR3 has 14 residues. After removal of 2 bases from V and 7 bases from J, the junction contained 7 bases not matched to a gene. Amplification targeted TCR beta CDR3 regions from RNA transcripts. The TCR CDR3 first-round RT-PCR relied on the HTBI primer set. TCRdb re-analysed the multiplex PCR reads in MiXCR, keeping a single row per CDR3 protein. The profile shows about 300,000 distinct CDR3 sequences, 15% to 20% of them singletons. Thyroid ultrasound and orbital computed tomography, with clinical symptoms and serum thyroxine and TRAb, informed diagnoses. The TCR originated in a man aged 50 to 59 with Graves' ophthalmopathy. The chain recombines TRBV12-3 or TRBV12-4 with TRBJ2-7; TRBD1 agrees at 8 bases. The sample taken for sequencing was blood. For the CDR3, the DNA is TGTGCCAGCAGTTTATGGGGACAGGCAGCGGAGCAGTACTTC. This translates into CASSLWGQAAEQYF.